This TCR beta chain was profiled in a study of blood T cell repertoires in COVID-19 (dated by TCRdb to the early 2020s). About the study as a whole: Samples from collaborators originated in the United States, Italy and Spain and spanned both the acute and convalescent phases of COVID-19. The prospective study material was composed of cDNA or gDNA derived from T cells, B-cell-depleted T cells, or PBMCs. A de-identified subject ID, COVID-19 status, age in years and sex were almost always included in the sample metadata. The repertoires were made available in a free public database intended to serve as a resource for research on the immune response to SARS-CoV-2. Samples came from the ongoing ImmuneRACE study (first 160 participants) plus 1,254 subjects from 6 global collaborators. Where available, HLA class I and class II types were obtained from metadata supplied by the sample provider rather than from assay-based typing. Subjects who had been exposed to COVID-19, were actively infected with it, or had recovered from it provided the deeply sampled blood TCRbeta repertoires that made up the dataset. Broader findings and caveats from the paper: The amount of clinical and demographic metadata varied by source and participant and was provided uncurated.

TCRbeta CDR3 regions were amplified from genomic DNA using the immunoSEQ Assay, a bias-controlled multiplex PCR. In the source study's methods: The number of nucleated cells in each sample was estimated from the amplification of reference gene primers within the assay. Sequence reads were collapsed and filtered to measure the absolute abundance of every unique TCRbeta CDR3 rearrangement. For each sample, productive Simpson clonality was calculated as the square root of Simpson's diversity index across productive rearrangements. This immuneACCESS table, as held by TCRdb, lists in-frame sequences with V and J called but not all clones. Of the missing ones, under half trace to an unresolved V gene in checked studies; the others have no known cause. V, J and clone size are taken as reported in that table, and D and trimming were inferred from the DNA itself. Here the sample has around 99,000 clones; around 74% occur a single time. Clones ranked in the top ten supply approximately 18% of the sample.

A word on this clone: Its antigen has not been determined. Within one base of it there is no much larger clone, and no base qualities were kept.

Spanning cysteine to phenylalanine, the CDR3 consists of 14 amino acids. Just CDR3 DNA is preserved here, 42 bases in frame from base 1. Looking up the germline V gene (reference sequence) yields CDR1 SEHNR and CDR2 FQNEAQ. Trimming removed 10 bases from V and 3 bases from J, leaving 18 bases between the germline ends. Each collaborating institution followed its own protocols to collect whole blood in K2EDTA tubes. For TCRbeta analysis, collaborators shipped samples in one of three forms: frozen whole blood, isolated PBMCs, or DNA extracted from either of those sample types. The clonotype comes from a woman of 80 years or more with active or convalescent COVID-19. The sample comprised peripheral blood. The V and J genes are TRBV7-9 and TRBJ2-5; confidence is insufficient to name the D gene. The CDR3 is CATSPKIVKETQYF. At the DNA level, the sequence is TGTGCCACCTCACCCAAGATAGTCAAAGAGACCCAGTACTTC.